These 20 T cell receptor beta chains were all obtained from the same sample, sequenced in a study of blood T cell repertoires in COVID-19. Some clones are missing from TCRdb's copy, which holds only in-frame ones; the method was immunoSEQ multiplex PCR. This table has some 290,000 clones, 81% appearing once. Sequencing was performed on peripheral blood. The receptors here all came from an older woman with active or convalescent COVID-19.

In this sample, this clone turned up a few times. The chain recombines TRBV6-4 with TRBJ2-1, with D tentatively TRBD1 (6 bases). CDR3 size: 15 residues. Per the germline V gene, CDR1 is MRHNA and CDR2 is SNTAGT. The V end was cut by 2 bases, the J end by 3 bases, with 11 bases between. The CDR3 region is CASSDGAGDYNEQFF. DNA of the CDR3: TGTGCCAGCAGTGACGGGGCAGGGGACTACAATGAGCAGTTCTTC.

The chain is built from TRBV9 and TRBJ2-1; no firm D call. CDR3 length: 15 amino acids. V shed 2 bases and J shed 4 bases, with 13 bases lying between them. Germline V gives CDR1 SGDLS, CDR2 YYNGEE. The CDR3: CASSVQVSPYNEQFF. The CDR3 nucleotides are TGTGCCAGCAGCGTTCAGGTATCGCCTTACAATGAGCAGTTCTTC.

The V call is TRBV11-1, the J call TRBJ2-3; D is perhaps TRBD2 (6 bases). The germline V and J ends were trimmed by 1 base and 4 bases, with 9 bases remaining between them. Germline V gene lookup returns CDR1 SGHAT and CDR2 FQDESV (reference sequence). The CDR3 totals 14 residues. CDR3 nucleotide sequence: TGTGCCAGCAGCTTAGAACTAGCAGCAGATACGCAGTATTTT. This translates into CASSLELAADTQYF.

This clone has a single count. V and J are TRBV19 and TRBJ1-2, with TRBD1 matching 8 bases. The CDR3 is 12 amino acids. V lost 10 bases, J lost 8 bases, and 9 bases stayed unmatched. Germline V lookup: CDR1 LNHDA, CDR2 SQIVND (reference sequence). CDR3 coding DNA: TGTGCCACCAAGGACAGGGCCGGGGGCTACACCTTC. Protein: CATKDRAGGYTF.

The J gene is TRBJ2-3, the V gene TRBV24-1, with 8 nucleotides matching TRBD1. There are 14 residues in the CDR3. V shed 7 bases and J 2 bases; nucleotides not matched to a gene: 4. The germline V gene encodes CDR1 KGHDR and CDR2 SFDVKD. Here the CDR3 reads CATSGQGDTDTQYF. The DNA of the CDR3 is TGTGCCACCAGCGGACAGGGTGACACAGATACGCAGTATTTT.

The DNA of the CDR3 is TGTGCCAGCCGTGGGACAGGGGATCCCGCGAACACCGGGGAGCTGTTTTTT. This sequence encodes CASRGTGDPANTGELFF. The chain carries TRBV6-1 and TRBJ2-2; 10 positions agree with TRBD1. The CDR3 has 17 residues. V shed 8 bases, J shed 0 bases, and the junction held 9 bases outside the gene matches. Looked up from germline, CDR1 is MNHNS and CDR2 is SASEGT.

The CDR3 spells CASSPYHYSNQPQHF. As DNA, the CDR3 is TGTGCCAGCAGCCCTTACCACTATAGCAATCAGCCCCAGCATTTT. The chain uses TRBV7-2 and TRBJ1-5; D remains ambiguous. CDR1 is SGHTA, CDR2 FQGNSA, per germline. The V end was cut by 5 bases, the J end by 0 bases, with 11 bases between. The CDR3 consists of 15 residues.

The chain uses TRBV20-1 and TRBJ1-4; a weak D match, TRBD1 (6 bases). Between the trimmed V and J ends, which lost 3 bases and 8 bases, there was a span of 28 bases. This CDR3 region has 18 residues. Germline values: CDR1 DFQATT, CDR2 SNEGSKA (reference sequence). CDR3 bases: TGCAGTGCTAGTGTCAGGGGACCCCGCAAAACCTTCAGGGAAAAACTGTTTTTT. This codes for CSASVRGPRKTFREKLFF.

The chain has TRBV5-1 and TRBJ2-3; 9 bases are a match to TRBD2. This CDR3 is 18 amino acids long. Germline assignment: CDR1 SGHRS and CDR2 YFSETQ. V was pared by 4 bases and J by 1 base, with 13 bases of the junction left unmatched. This CDR3 reads CASSPDRGAGGRTDTQYF. CDR3 DNA: TGCGCCAGCAGCCCGGACCGGGGAGCGGGGGGCCGCACAGATACGCAGTATTTT. Supplemented by reference TRBV5-1 and TRBJ2-3, the full variable domain reads KAGVTQTPRYLIKTRGQQVTLSCSPISGHRSVSWYQQTPGQGLQFLFEYFSETQRNKGNFPGRFSGRQFSNSRSEMNVSTLELGDSALYLCASSPDRGAGGRTDTQYFGPGTRLTVL.

As DNA, the CDR3 is TGTGCCAGCAGCTCTTGGGAGAAACAGAAGGTTGATACGCAGTATTTT. It encodes CASSSWEKQKVDTQYF. V usage is TRBV7-6 and J usage is TRBJ2-3; D may be TRBD2 (5 bases). The length of the CDR3 is 16 residues. The germline V gene has CDR1 SGHVS and CDR2 FNYEAQ. Deletions cut 4 bases from V and 6 bases from J, with 20 bases between.

This sequence joins TRBV5-1 and TRBJ1-5; weak D call: TRBD1 (5 bases). The CDR3 is made up of 15 amino acids. CDR1 and CDR2 (germline): SGHRS, YFSETQ. V shed 2 bases and J shed 6 bases, with 15 bases lying between them. CDR3 bases: TGCGCCAGCAGCTTAGGAGGATCGGGGGGTCAGCCCCAGCATTTT. It translates to CASSLGGSGGQPQHF.

V gene TRBV2 combines with J gene TRBJ1-5; D possibly corresponds to TRBD1 (5 bases). Trimming removed 5 bases from V and 0 bases from J, with 17 bases in between. CDR1 is SNHLY, CDR2 FYNNEI, per germline. The CDR3 has 17 residues. CDR3 sequence: CASSQEGLRYSNQPQHF. The CDR3 nucleotides are TGTGCCAGCAGTCAGGAGGGGCTCCGTTATAGCAATCAGCCCCAGCATTTT.

The genes are TRBV5-8 and TRBJ2-3; possible D gene TRBD2, 6 bases. The ends were cut back, 0 bases at V and 4 bases at J, with 12 bases in the middle. Per germline, CDR1 SGHTS and CDR2 YDEGEE. The CDR3 spans 15 residues. The DNA of the CDR3 is TGTGCCAGCAGCTTGGAAGGAGGGGATGCAGATACGCAGTATTTT. This sequence encodes CASSLEGGDADTQYF.

This clone was found once. The chain combines TRBV19 with TRBJ1-2, with D tentatively TRBD1 (6 bases). Per germline, CDR1 LNHDA and CDR2 SQIVND (reference sequence). V was pared by 2 bases and J by 4 bases, with 14 bases between. The CDR3 consists of 15 residues. This chain's CDR3 is CASSINLQGVYGYTF. The CDR3 DNA reads TGTGCCAGTAGTATAAACTTACAGGGTGTCTATGGCTACACCTTC.

This chain uses TRBV25-1 with TRBJ1-6; D is uncertain. Trimming pared 4 bases from V and 7 bases from J, leaving 5 bases between. The CDR3 runs to 12 residues. Germline-derived CDR1 and CDR2 are MGHDK and SYGVNS. The CDR3 sequence is CASSGGNSPLHF. The DNA of the CDR3 is TGTGCCAGCAGTGGAGGAAATTCACCCCTCCACTTT.

V and J are TRBV12-3 or TRBV12-4 and TRBJ1-5, with TRBD1 matching 7 bases. The CDR3 is 13 amino acids. Unmatched junction bases numbered 4, after V lost 5 bases and J lost 6 bases. Here the CDR3 reads CASSRQGSQPQHF. The CDR3 DNA reads TGTGCCAGCAGTAGACAGGGATCTCAGCCCCAGCATTTT.

This clone was detected a few times. The chain uses TRBV27 and TRBJ1-1; 7 positions agree with TRBD1. The germline CDR1 and CDR2 sequences are MNHEY and SMNVEV (reference sequence). The CDR3 is 14 residues long. Unmatched junction bases numbered 3, after V lost 4 bases and J lost 1 base. The chain's CDR3 is CASSSTGANTEAFF. The CDR3 region has the DNA TGTGCCAGCAGTTCCACAGGGGCGAACACTGAAGCTTTCTTT.

The chain combines TRBV10-3 with TRBJ2-2; D ambiguous. In germline, CDR1 is ENHRY, CDR2 SYGVKD. V was pared by 8 bases and J by 0 bases, with 10 bases between. The CDR3 runs to 14 residues. The CDR3 reads CAIARSPNTGELFF. CDR3 bases: TGTGCCATCGCTAGGTCCCCGAACACCGGGGAGCTGTTTTTT.

The chain links TRBV3-1 (or the pseudogene TRBV3-2) to TRBJ1-2; possible D gene TRBD1, 6 bases. V lost 10 bases and J lost 6, with 24 bases in between. This CDR3 is built from 15 residues. In germline, CDR1 is LGHDT, CDR2 YNNKEL (reference sequence). CDR3 sequence: CATAIQVGARHGYTF. Here the CDR3 DNA reads TGTGCCACCGCGATTCAGGTGGGGGCGCGGCATGGCTACACCTTC.

The chain combines TRBV7-9 with TRBJ2-1, with 7 bases aligning to TRBD2. CDR1 and CDR2 from the germline V gene are SEHNR and FQNEAQ (reference sequence). CDR3 length equals 16 residues. V shed 1 base and J 3 bases; nucleotides not matched to a gene: 6. CDR3 sequence reads: CASSLVGGELYNEQFF. The CDR3 DNA reads as TGTGCCAGCAGCTTAGTTGGGGGGGAGCTCTACAATGAGCAGTTCTTC. The variable domain in full, with the rest retrieved from reference TRBV7-9 and TRBJ2-1, is DTGVSQNPRHKITKRGQNVTFRCDPISEHNRLYWYRQTLGQGPEFLTYFQNEAQLEKSRLLSDRFSAERPKGSFSTLEIQRTEQGDSAMYLCASSLVGGELYNEQFFGPGTRLTVL.